The T cell receptor (beta chain) described here comes from a study of Ad26.COV2.S vaccination and SARS-CoV-2 variants. Study at large: The authors gave Ad26.COV2.S intramuscularly, either once or twice 56 days apart. Study-wide results and caveats: It was found that vaccine and placebo recipients had similar non-spike TCR breadth. Individuals receiving vaccine had higher spike-specific TCR breadth than placebo recipients did.

V lost 0 bases and J lost 8, with 13 bases in between. CDR1 LGHDT and CDR2 YNNKEL come from the germline V gene (reference sequence). This CDR3 contains 14 residues. Treatment here: 15 to 20 received Ad26.COV2.S at low or high dose, single or two shots; about 5 received placebo; per-sample allocation not given. Day 63 after the first vaccine or placebo injection was the time point for sampling. Here immunoSEQ multiplex PCR was the method, and the copy in TCRdb shows in-frame clones only, minus some. The top ten clones hold approximately 7% of a sample with about 380,000 clones, 83% of them seen once. Worth noting for this clone: Its antigen remains unknown.

The chain uses TRBV3-1 (or the pseudogene TRBV3-2) and TRBJ1-2; no clear D. This TCR was sampled from a person aged 18 to 59 who received the Ad26.COV2.S COVID-19 vaccine or a placebo. The sample in question was peripheral blood, obtained in a trial of Ad26.COV2.S vaccine versus placebo. As DNA, the CDR3 is TGTGCCAGCAGCCAAGATTGGGCGTTGGAAGGCTACACCTTC. Amino acids: CASSQDWALEGYTF.